Below, 32 T cell receptor beta chains from the same sample are listed, as sequenced in a study of human T cells and chemical hapten exposure. Specified time point: pre-sensitization, week 0. As for treatment: therapeutic diphenylcyclopropenone sensitization with weekly scalp DPC. Total RNA extraction was carried out from unfractionated whole blood. TCRdb re-derived calls from the RACE reads in MiXCR, one entry per CDR3 protein. The profile shows 35,000 or so distinct CDR3 sequences, about 9.3% of them singletons. The sample was whole blood, taken in connection with sensitization to the hapten diphenylcyclopropenone (DPC). The receptor set was obtained from a man aged 50-59 years with alopecia areata. Some clones in this sample may be carry-over from other donors' samples.

In its sample, this clonotype was seen a few times. The rearrangement links TRBV6-4 to TRBJ1-1; no definite D call. V was clipped by 5 bases and J by 5 bases, with 12 bases between them. CDR1 and CDR2 from the germline V gene are MRHNA and SNTAGT. This CDR3 contains 13 residues. The CDR3: CASSHNPGTEAFF. CDR3 in DNA: TGTGCCAGCAGTCATAATCCAGGAACTGAAGCTTTCTTT.

This clonotype came up a few times. The V and J genes are TRBV28 and TRBJ2-1; no reliable D call. This CDR3 contains 11 residues. Trimming pared 7 bases from V and 8 bases from J, leaving 9 bases between. Germline lookup yields CDR1 MDHEN and CDR2 SYDVKM. This CDR3 reads CASTASDEQFF. As DNA, the CDR3 is TGTGCCAGCACCGCTTCGGATGAGCAGTTCTTC.

In its sample, this clonotype was seen many times. The V and J genes are TRBV6-1 and TRBJ2-2, with D tentatively TRBD1 (6 bases). In germline, CDR1 is MNHNS, CDR2 SASEGT. V gave up 4 bases and J gave up 5 bases, with 8 bases separating them. The CDR3 covers 13 residues. CDR3 sequence reads: CASSAGVTGELFF. Written as DNA, the CDR3 is TGTGCCAGCAGTGCAGGGGTAACCGGGGAGCTGTTTTTT.

V usage is TRBV7-2 and J usage is TRBJ2-1; D is ambiguous. Germline CDR1 and CDR2: SGHTA and FQGNSA. This CDR3 region has 14 residues. V was shortened by 6 bases and J by 8 bases, with 17 bases between the two germline ends. DNA for the CDR3: TGTGCCAGCAGACCGGAGTATCTCGTAGATGAGCAGTTCTTC. Translating gives CASRPEYLVDEQFF.

This clonotype was picked up a small number of times. At one boundary the junction diverges from the germline segment, which might be a read error. V and J are TRBV20-1 and TRBJ2-7, with D unclear. This CDR3 has 11 residues. Germline V gene sequence: CDR1 DFQATT, CDR2 SNEGSKA (reference sequence). CDR3 nucleotides: TGCAGTGCTAGCCCATTGACGGAGTGGCACTTC. It specifies CSASPLTEWHF.

This clonotype has just a few counts. The genes are TRBV20-1 and TRBJ2-3; a weak D match, TRBD1 (6 bases). V was shortened by 8 bases and J by 3 bases, with 15 bases between the two germline ends. Germline-derived CDR1 and CDR2 are DFQATT and SNEGSKA (reference sequence). This CDR3 contains 13 residues. The CDR3 protein is CSLPGGATDTQYF. The CDR3 DNA reads as TGCAGTCTTCCTGGGGGCGCGACAGATACGCAGTATTTT.

The sample holds a few counts of this clonotype. As DNA, the CDR3 is TGTGCCAGCAGTCCCTCCGGGACAGTCTACGAGCAGTACTTC. It is translated as CASSPSGTVYEQYF. The rearrangement uses TRBV28 and TRBJ2-7; 7 bases agree with TRBD1. V dropped 5 bases and J dropped 3; count of bases not matched to a gene: 7. The CDR3 length is 14 residues. Germline CDR1 reads MDHEN; CDR2 reads SYDVKM.

This clonotype was counted many times. This sequence joins TRBV18 and TRBJ1-1, with 12 nucleotides matching TRBD1. This CDR3 is built from 17 residues. Trimming took 2 bases from V and 7 from J; bases not matched to a gene: 11. Germline V gene lookup returns CDR1 KGHSH and CDR2 LQKENI. Here the CDR3 DNA reads TGTGCCAGCTCACCAACCGGGACAGGGGGCGAGAGCAGTGAAGCTTTCTTT. It translates to CASSPTGTGGESSEAFF.

In its sample, this clonotype was seen a few times. This chain uses TRBV7-9 with TRBJ1-1; the D gene is possibly TRBD1 (6 bases). This CDR3 has 14 amino acids. V was clipped by 6 bases and J by 1 base, with 12 bases between them. Per germline, CDR1 SEHNR and CDR2 FQNEAQ (reference sequence). The CDR3 here is CASRTGHSNTEAFF. The CDR3 bases are TGTGCCAGCAGGACGGGACACTCGAACACTGAAGCTTTCTTT.

This clonotype has only a few counts. The chain has TRBV20-1 and TRBJ1-1; TRBD1 might be the D (5 bases). Germline values: CDR1 DFQATT, CDR2 SNEGSKA (reference sequence). The CDR3 has 14 residues. Trimming shortened V by 6 bases and J by 1 base, and 15 bases separated the two germline ends. In DNA form, the CDR3 reads TGCAGTGCCCGAGGGGCAGGATCGAACACTGAAGCTTTCTTT. Amino acid sequence: CSARGAGSNTEAFF.

This clonotype was seen many times. CDR3 loop: CASSLGATSTEQYF. The CDR3 DNA reads as TGTGCCAGCAGCTTAGGGGCTACCTCCACCGAGCAGTACTTC. This rearrangement joins TRBV7-8 to TRBJ2-7; the D is unclear. The CDR3 loop spans 14 amino acids. CDR1 and CDR2 from the germline V gene are SGHVS and FQNEAQ. V lost 1 base to trimming and J lost 6 bases, with 13 bases between them.

This clonotype was counted between two and nine times. The CDR3 sequence: CASSQGQTAGQETQYF. Here the CDR3 DNA reads TGTGCCAGCAGCCAAGGTCAAACAGCGGGGCAAGAGACCCAGTACTTC. The rearrangement joins TRBV3-1 to TRBJ2-5; 7 nucleotides line up with TRBD2. The CDR3 has 16 residues. Trimming took 1 base from V and 2 from J; bases not matched to a gene: 7. The germline gives CDR1 LGHDT, CDR2 YNNKEL (reference sequence).

The chain carries TRBV12-3 or TRBV12-4 and TRBJ1-5; D not certain. Trimming removed 5 bases from V and 2 bases from J, with 16 bases in between. The CDR3 extends over 16 amino acids. The CDR3 DNA reads as TGTGCCAGCAGTCTCCTCGTGGGTCGGGGCAATCAGCCCCAGCATTTT. The encoded protein is CASSLLVGRGNQPQHF.

This clonotype occurred many times. The rearrangement links TRBV3-1 to TRBJ2-4; 13 bases are a match to TRBD2. The trim removed 3 bases at V and 7 bases at J, leaving 9 bases unmatched. The CDR3 contains 17 residues. Germline V gene lookup returns CDR1 LGHDT and CDR2 YNNKEL (reference sequence). DNA of the CDR3: TGTGCCAGCAGCCAGTGGACTAGCGGGAGTGGCGAGAACATTCAGTACTTC. It encodes CASSQWTSGSGENIQYF. Filled out from reference TRBV3-1 and TRBJ2-4, the complete variable domain reads DTAVSQTPKYLVTQMGNDKSIKCEQNLGHDTMYWYKQDSKKFLKIMFSYNNKELIINETVPNRFSPKSPDKAHLNLHINSLELGDSAVYFCASSQWTSGSGENIQYFGAGTRLSVL.

V is TRBV3-1 and J is TRBJ2-1; 12 bases fit TRBD2. The CDR3 contains 14 residues. The germline V gene has CDR1 LGHDT and CDR2 YNNKEL (reference sequence). The V gene end was trimmed by 2 bases and the J gene end by 13 bases; junction bases not matched to a gene: 6. The CDR3 protein is CASSQPTSGRIQFF. CDR3 DNA sequence: TGTGCCAGCAGCCAACCGACTAGCGGGAGAATTCAGTTCTTC.

For the CDR3, the DNA is TGCGCCAGCAGCTTGCCCGACAGGAGCAATGAAAAACTGTTTTTT. This sequence encodes CASSLPDRSNEKLFF. The V gene is TRBV5-1, the J gene TRBJ1-4; D might be TRBD1 (6 bases). This CDR3 is 15 amino acids long. Per the germline V gene, CDR1 is SGHRS and CDR2 is YFSETQ. Trimming left V 1 base short and J 5 bases short, with 12 bases between.

This clonotype was detected many times. The chain is built from TRBV29-1 and TRBJ2-7; a possible D gene is TRBD2 (5 bases). The V gene's germline CDR1 is SQVTM and CDR2 ANQGSEA. V was clipped by 3 bases and J by 6 bases, with 15 bases between them. This CDR3 contains 13 residues. The CDR3 loop is CSVDSGGRGEQYF. In DNA, the CDR3 is TGCAGCGTTGATTCCGGAGGTCGGGGCGAGCAGTACTTC.

The chain is built from TRBV29-1 and TRBJ2-7, with D tentatively TRBD2 (6 bases). The germline CDR1 and CDR2 sequences are SQVTM and ANQGSEA. The length of the CDR3 is 12 residues. The V end was cut by 2 bases, the J end by 7 bases, with 12 bases between. CDR3 DNA: TGCAGCGTTGAAAAACCTGGGAGGGAGCAGTACTTC. Translation gives CSVEKPGREQYF.

This chain connects TRBV20-1 to TRBJ2-7; 11 bases line up with TRBD2. The trim removed 5 bases at V and 2 bases at J, leaving 5 bases unmatched. From germline, CDR1 is DFQATT and CDR2 SNEGSKA (reference sequence). CDR3 length: 14 amino acids. This CDR3 is CSAAGTSGTYEQYF. As DNA, the CDR3 is TGCAGTGCTGCCGGGACTAGCGGAACCTACGAGCAGTACTTC.

This clonotype was seen many times. The V and J genes are TRBV27 and TRBJ2-3; possible D gene TRBD1, 5 bases. CDR3 size: 19 residues. V lost 4 bases and J lost 5, with 28 bases in between. Germline lookup yields CDR1 MNHEY and CDR2 SMNVEV (reference sequence). The CDR3 reads CASSSAGQEIGAPLDTQYF. For the CDR3, the DNA is TGTGCCAGCAGTTCAGCCGGCCAAGAAATAGGGGCGCCCCTAGATACGCAGTATTTT.

This chain uses TRBV29-1 with TRBJ1-1; possibly TRBD1 for D (5 bases). Germline-derived CDR1 and CDR2 are SQVTM and ANQGSEA. The V end was cut by 7 bases, the J end by 1 base, with 7 bases between. This CDR3 is 11 amino acids long. This CDR3 reads CSGGENTEAFF. CDR3 sequence (DNA): TGCAGCGGGGGGGAGAACACTGAAGCTTTCTTT.

The genes are TRBV7-9 and TRBJ1-6; no clear D. V was shortened by 5 bases and J by 9 bases, with 23 bases between the two germline ends. Germline-derived CDR1 and CDR2 are SEHNR and FQNEAQ (reference sequence). CDR3 size: 17 residues. CDR3 loop: CASSTAFGFSAFSPLHF. The CDR3 nucleotides read TGTGCCAGCAGCACAGCTTTTGGTTTTAGCGCCTTTTCACCCCTCCACTTT.

This rearrangement joins TRBV29-1 to TRBJ2-7, with 7 bases lining up with TRBD2. The CDR3 runs to 16 residues. Germline V CDR1 and CDR2: SQVTM, ANQGSEA. The junction had 14 bases not matched to a gene; V was cut back by 5 bases and J by 1 base. The CDR3 nucleotides are TGCAGCGTTCGACATTCCAAGATTAGCGGGTCCTACGAGCAGTACTTC. Protein product: CSVRHSKISGSYEQYF.

This clonotype was seen repeatedly, ten times or more. CDR3 nucleotide sequence: TGTGCCAGCAGCGGGGGCAGGCGTTCTACCGCTAGCGGGAGTCGAGCTGAGCAGTTCTTC. It codes for CASSGGRRSTASGSRAEQFF. This chain links TRBV7-9 with TRBJ2-1, with 10 bases lining up with TRBD2. Germline-derived CDR1 and CDR2 are SEHNR and FQNEAQ (reference sequence). The junction had 25 bases not matched to a gene; V was cut back by 5 bases and J by 9 bases. The length of the CDR3 is 20 residues.

The CDR3 here is CASSLLGRERNEQFF. The CDR3 nucleotides are TGTGCCAGCAGTTTATTAGGGCGGGAGAGGAATGAGCAGTTCTTC. The chain is built from TRBV28 and TRBJ2-1; TRBD2 matches at 7 bases. Germline V gives CDR1 MDHEN, CDR2 SYDVKM. Unmatched junction bases numbered 7, after V lost 1 base and J lost 7 bases. This CDR3 has 15 residues.

The rearrangement uses TRBV4-3 and TRBJ1-1, with 11 bases that match TRBD1. This CDR3 comprises 16 residues. With 0 bases clipped from V and 4 bases from J, the junction kept 4 bases outside the gene matches. Per germline, CDR1 LGHNA and CDR2 YSLEER. CDR3 DNA: TGCGCCAGCAGCCAAGACGCCGGGACAGGGGGCACTGAAGCTTTCTTT. Protein product: CASSQDAGTGGTEAFF.

This clonotype occurred many times. The chain employs TRBV28 and TRBJ2-6, with TRBD1 matching 10 bases. The CDR3 contains 18 residues. Germline assignment: CDR1 MDHEN and CDR2 SYDVKM. The V gene end was trimmed by 6 bases and the J gene end by 4 bases; junction bases not matched to a gene: 12. For the CDR3, the DNA is TGTGCCAGCAGCCTAATCGGACAGGGGGTATCAGGGGCCAACGTCCTGACTTTC. Translated, it gives CASSLIGQGVSGANVLTF.

This clonotype was recorded many times. V and J are TRBV11-2 and TRBJ2-1; 14 bases match TRBD2. Trimming removed 2 bases from V and 9 bases from J; junction bases left unmatched: 12. The CDR3 is made up of 18 amino acids. CDR1 and CDR2 from the germline V gene are SGHAT and FQNNGV. CDR3 protein: CASSLTPLTSGRAREQFF. The DNA for the CDR3 is TGTGCCAGCAGCTTAACCCCTCTGACTAGCGGGAGGGCGCGTGAGCAGTTCTTC.

V usage is TRBV12-3 or TRBV12-4 and J usage is TRBJ2-6; perhaps TRBD1 as D (6 bases). There are 14 residues in the CDR3. V lost 6 bases and J lost 12, with 18 bases in between. CDR3 coding DNA: TGTGCCAGCAGATTCCAGGGGACCCCAGGCGTCCTGACTTTC. It translates to CASRFQGTPGVLTF.

This clonotype was recorded many times. This chain connects TRBV5-1 to TRBJ1-3, with D possibly TRBD1 on 5 matching bases. CDR1 is SGHRS and CDR2 is YFSETQ in the germline V gene. V lost 3 bases, J lost 4 bases, and 8 bases lay in between. The CDR3 runs 13 residues. CDR3 protein: CASSSGPGNTIYF. The CDR3, as DNA: TGCGCCAGCAGCTCGGGGCCCGGAAACACCATATATTTT.

Here the CDR3 DNA reads TGTGCCAGCAGACTCCCATCCGGGACGTACTCCTACGAGCAGTACTTC. Translation gives CASRLPSGTYSYEQYF. The V call is TRBV28, the J call TRBJ2-7; D may match TRBD1 or TRBD2 (5 bases each). CDR3 length equals 16 residues. Trimming stripped 6 bases from V and 0 bases from J, with 18 bases between. Germline-derived CDR1 and CDR2 are MDHEN and SYDVKM. Looking up the rest from reference TRBV28 and TRBJ2-7 gives the full variable domain: DVKVTQSSRYLVKRTGEKVFLECVQDMDHENMFWYRQDPGLGLRLIYFSYDVKMKEKGDIPEGYSVSREKKERFSLILESASTNQTSMYLCASRLPSGTYSYEQYFGPGTRLTVT.

The chain has TRBV5-5 and TRBJ1-1; the match to TRBD1 covers 11 bases. Germline V gene data show CDR1 as SGHKS and CDR2 as YYEKEE (reference sequence). The ends lost 4 bases at V and 6 bases at J; junction bases unmatched: 5. CDR3 length equals 14 residues. As DNA, the CDR3 is TGTGCCAGCAGCCGCGGACAGGGGGCCGCTGAAGCTTTCTTT. Residues: CASSRGQGAAEAFF.